This TCR beta chain comes out of a study of T cell repertoires in cytomegalovirus infection (dated by TCRdb to the late 2010s). About the investigation overall: Recently identified HLA-C-restricted CMV epitopes, whose presentation resists viral immunomodulation, were targeted by peptide stimulations together with well-studied HLA-B-restricted epitopes. Donor HLA type was relevant to the analysis, as public TCR beta signatures indicated carriage of CMV infection together with the matching HLA type.

The germline V gene specifies MGHDK as CDR1 and SYGVNS as CDR2. The CDR3 goes from the cysteine to the phenylalanine over 15 residues. The retained sequence is limited to the CDR3, 45 bases, with the frame set at the first base. At the junction V is shortened by 4 bases and J by 7 bases; bases outside the gene matches: 4. What the study reported, not specific to this receptor: The ex vivo response was dominated by HLA-C-restricted CMV-specific TCR beta clonotypes, and the single most frequent clonotype in two of eight donors was supplied by these HLA-C-restricted clonotypes. In both this cohort and an independent roughly 350-donor cohort, the cumulative frequency of public TCR beta family members distinguished carriers of CMV infection plus the relevant HLA type.

Instrument used: Illumina HiSeq 1500. TCRdb reprocessed the public reads (quality trimming at Q25 with fastp, clone calling with MiXCR) and kept in-frame beta chains. Here each entry gathers all rows of one CDR3 protein and keeps the most common genes and DNA. The sample table shows 400,000 to 600,000 distinct CDR3 sequences, and about 42% are seen once. The ten largest clonotypes hold roughly two fifths of the sample. This clonotype was found a few times. No antigen is known for it. No quality values exist for individual bases; no much larger clone is one base distant. The treatment or condition tag for this specimen amounts to: in vitro stimulation with specific CMV peptide epitopes to enrich CMV-specific T cells.

Sequenced material: cultured PBMCs, taken from culture after CMV antigen stimulation. The sequence derives from a human donor in good health (CMV status not recorded). Some clones in this sample may be carry-over from other donors' samples. The chain links TRBV25-1 with TRBJ2-1; 13 junctional bases match TRBD2. The bases are TGTGCCAGCAGTGCTACTAGCGGGAGGGGGAATGAGCAGTTCTTC. Its protein is CASSATSGRGNEQFF.